Reported below is one T cell receptor (beta chain). The protocol was immunoSEQ multiplex PCR, while the TCRdb copy is restricted to in-frame clones and leaves out a portion. The table records around 180,000 clones, more than 85% of them present only once. The data belong to a study of control samples from healthy donors and cancer patients. The germline V gene has CDR1 MNHNY and CDR2 SVGAGI (reference sequence). The germline V and J ends were trimmed by 0 bases and 6 bases, with 6 bases remaining between them. This CDR3 comprises 12 residues. Sequenced input: blood. The chain employs TRBV6-6 and TRBJ2-7; no reliable D call. This TCR was sampled from a woman aged 40-49 years in good health. The CDR3 DNA reads as TGTGCCAGCAGTTACTCTTTAGGCGAGCAGTACTTC. Protein sequence: CASSYSLGEQYF.